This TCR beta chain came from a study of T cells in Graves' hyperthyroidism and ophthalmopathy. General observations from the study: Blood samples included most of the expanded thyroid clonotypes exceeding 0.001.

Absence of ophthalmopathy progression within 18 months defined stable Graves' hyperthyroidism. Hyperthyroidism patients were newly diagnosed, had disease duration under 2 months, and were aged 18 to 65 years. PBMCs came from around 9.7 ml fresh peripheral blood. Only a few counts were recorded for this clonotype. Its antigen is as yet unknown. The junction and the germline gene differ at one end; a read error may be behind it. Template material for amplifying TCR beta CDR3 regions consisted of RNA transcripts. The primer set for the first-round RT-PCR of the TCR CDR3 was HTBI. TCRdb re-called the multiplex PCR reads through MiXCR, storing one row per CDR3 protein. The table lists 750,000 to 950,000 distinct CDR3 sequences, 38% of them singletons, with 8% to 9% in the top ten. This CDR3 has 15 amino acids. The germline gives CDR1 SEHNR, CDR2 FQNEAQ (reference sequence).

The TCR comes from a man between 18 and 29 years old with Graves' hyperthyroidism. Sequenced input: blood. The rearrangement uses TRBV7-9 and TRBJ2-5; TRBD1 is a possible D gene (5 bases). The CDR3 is CASSQDVGQGETQYF. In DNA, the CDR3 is TGCGCCAGCAGCCAAGATGTGGGGCAAGGCGAGACCCAGTACTTC.